The 9 T cell receptor beta chains presented below share a single source sample, sequenced in a study of blood T cells in healthy people across ages. Sample-barcoded 5' priming and a J-beta primer mix drove a second PCR of roughly 6 to 12 cycles. Each CDR3 protein gets one entry after TCRdb re-called the 5' RACE reads with MiXCR. Here the sample spans around 1,100,000 distinct CDR3 sequences, roughly two fifths being singletons. Sequencing was done on a sample of blood. Receptors originate from a man aged 18 to 29 in good health.

The CDR3 sequence is CASSKGGLNTEAFF. The DNA of the CDR3 is TGTGCCAGCAGTAAAGGGGGTTTGAACACTGAAGCTTTCTTT. The chain combines TRBV9 with TRBJ1-1, with a weak D call TRBD1 (6 bases). The CDR3 spans 14 residues. Trimming removed 5 bases from V and 0 bases from J, with 11 bases in between. The germline gives CDR1 SGDLS, CDR2 YYNGEE.

This clonotype was observed many times. This chain uses TRBV18 with TRBJ2-7; no firm D call. CDR1 is KGHSH and CDR2 is LQKENI in the germline V gene. The CDR3 runs 13 residues. V lost 8 bases, J lost 2 bases, and 13 bases lay in between. DNA for the CDR3: TGTGCCAGCAGTCCAGACTCTGCCTACGAGCAGTACTTC. Its translation: CASSPDSAYEQYF.

This clonotype was counted at least ten times. The gene calls are TRBV20-1 and TRBJ2-1; no firm D call. The CDR3 covers 12 residues. Germline V gives CDR1 DFQATT, CDR2 SNEGSKA (reference sequence). V was pared by 3 bases and J by 9 bases, with 12 bases between. The CDR3 region has the DNA TGCAGTGCTAGTCCCGGTGCGACTGAGCAGTTCTTC. Its translation is CSASPGATEQFF.

V gene TRBV6-2 or TRBV6-3 combines with J gene TRBJ1-2; D call uncertain. Germline V CDR1 and CDR2: MNHEY, SVGEGT. Deletions cut 2 bases from V and 5 bases from J, with 12 bases between. This CDR3 contains 14 residues. The CDR3 sequence: CASSYGFQPYGYTF. CDR3 nucleotides: TGTGCCAGCAGTTACGGGTTCCAGCCATATGGCTACACCTTC.

This rearrangement joins TRBV3-1 to TRBJ2-1; D might be TRBD2 (6 bases). Trimming removed 1 base at V and 6 bases at J, with 10 bases between. The CDR3 extends over 14 amino acids. The V gene's germline CDR1 is LGHDT and CDR2 YNNKEL (reference sequence). The CDR3 nucleotides read TGTGCCAGCAGCCAAGCGGGAGTAAGCAATGAGCAGTTCTTC. Its translation is CASSQAGVSNEQFF.

The V call is TRBV20-1, the J call TRBJ1-1; no reliable D call. The germline V and J ends were trimmed by 3 bases and 4 bases, with 12 bases remaining between them. The germline CDR1 and CDR2 sequences are DFQATT and SNEGSKA (reference sequence). This CDR3 is built from 13 residues. This CDR3 reads CSARVLRATEAFF. The CDR3 DNA sequence: TGCAGTGCTAGGGTCCTGCGTGCCACTGAAGCTTTCTTT.

This clonotype was seen more than once but under ten times. Here the CDR3 reads CAPEGTEQYF. CDR3 nucleotides: TGTGCCCCCGAAGGGACAGAGCAGTACTTC. V is TRBV27 and J is TRBJ2-7, with a possible D match to TRBD1 (6 bases). This CDR3 is 10 amino acids long. Trimming took off 11 bases at V and 7 bases at J, with 12 bases between the two ends. Germline V gives CDR1 MNHEY, CDR2 SMNVEV (reference sequence).

J is TRBJ2-1 and V is TRBV5-4, with D possibly matching TRBD1 (6 bases). The germline V gene encodes CDR1 SGHNT and CDR2 YYREEE (reference sequence). V dropped 6 bases and J dropped 0 bases, with 19 bases sitting between them. The CDR3 loop spans 17 amino acids. The CDR3, as DNA: TGTGCCAGCACCAACGCCAGGGGCCGAAGCTCCTACAATGAGCAGTTCTTC. It is translated as CASTNARGRSSYNEQFF.

The chain employs TRBV11-1 and TRBJ2-5; 7 bases align to TRBD1. Germline loops: CDR1 SGHAT, CDR2 FQDESV (reference sequence). V lost 4 bases and J lost 5; bases outside the gene matches: 31. The CDR3 is 22 residues long. The CDR3 DNA is TGTGCCAGCAGCTACCCAGGACAGGTTAATTCCCCCGCGAGGCGTTTACTGGAGACCCAGTACTTC. Its protein product is CASSYPGQVNSPARRLLETQYF.